This entry features one TCR beta chain sequence. The antigen is not known. Positively selected for CCR7, the CD45RO-negative cells used as naive CD8 cells excluded terminally differentiated effector memory CD45RA+ cells. The data originate from a study of shared clonotypes between healthy human individuals. Study information: A few men and a couple of women, aged 18 to 49, were donors.

The repertoire was sequenced with immunoSEQ multiplex PCR; TCRdb's copy has only in-frame clones and lacks some. The data hold approximately 840,000 clones, with approximately 97% observed a single time. Germline V gene lookup returns CDR1 SGHDN and CDR2 FVKESK. V lost 0 bases and J 4 bases, leaving 15 bases between the germline ends. The CDR3 contains 16 residues. Study findings and constraints: Around 5% of naive CD4 clonotypes were common to a handful of donors. Represented genetic and exposure-history diversity was restricted by having few donors.

Sequencing input: naive CD8+ T cells sorted from blood. The rearrangement uses TRBV14 and TRBJ2-5; maybe TRBD1 (6 bases). The source of this sequence is a man aged 25-45 years in good health. The CDR3 is CASSQDPHRALETQYF. As DNA, the CDR3 is TGTGCCAGCAGCCAAGATCCCCACAGGGCGCTAGAGACCCAGTACTTC. Filled out from reference TRBV14 and TRBJ2-5, the complete variable domain reads EAGVTQFPSHSVIEKGQTVTLRCDPISGHDNLYWYRRVMGKEIKFLLHFVKESKQDESGMPNNRFLAERTGGTYSTLKVQPAELEDSGVYFCASSQDPHRALETQYFGPGTRLLVL.